A selection of T cell receptor beta chains follows, all from one sample in a study of T-cell reconstitution after alpha-beta-depleted transplantation in children. One entry per CDR3 protein results from TCRdb running MiXCR on the PCR reads. This sample carries about 90,000 distinct CDR3 sequences, about 8% of them seen once, and the ten largest clones take just under 7%. Sequences were derived from PBMCs from the stem cell graft donor, sampled from the stem cell graft. The receptor source for this set is a human donor who donated a stem cell graft to a child with congenital amegakaryocytic thrombocytopenia. Each CDR3 is given without its conserved first and last residue. A D gene is named only where the DNA matches it firmly.

>TRBV5-1|TRBJ1-4|-
ASSGTGMGPTNEKLF
>TRBV3-1|TRBJ2-2|-
ASTQISGRPNTGELF
>TRBV3-1|TRBJ2-1|-
ASSQGGRRDEQF
>TRBV20-1|TRBJ2-3|-
SAGRGAPDTQY
>TRBV5-1|TRBJ2-1|TRBD1
ASSRQGRMDEQF
>TRBV7-9|TRBJ2-2|-
ASSLMSTGELF
>TRBV4-1|TRBJ2-3|-
ASSSLSGSTDTQY
>TRBV2|TRBJ2-7|-
ASSAFLPYSSYEQY
>TRBV20-1|TRBJ2-7|TRBD2
SARDRTSGRHPCEQY
>TRBV19|TRBJ2-2|TRBD1
ASSFYYRGTNTGELF
>TRBV7-3|TRBJ2-1|TRBD2
ASSLRTRSEQF
>TRBV7-2|TRBJ2-4|-
ASSLEGGYIQY
>TRBV9|TRBJ2-3|-
ASSVVTQATDTQY
>TRBV12-3/TRBV12-4|TRBJ2-3|-
ASSLITDTQY
>TRBV5-4|TRBJ1-4|-
ASSSGLRGEKLF
>TRBV29-1|TRBJ2-7|-
SVRTVISYEQY
>TRBV4-1|TRBJ2-6|-
ASSPDRANVLT
>TRBV28|TRBJ1-2|-
ASSWSGGASGGYT
>TRBV4-1|TRBJ2-5|-
ASSPWGVSETQY
>TRBV9|TRBJ1-1|-
ASSAYPDGEAF
>TRBV5-1|TRBJ1-2|-
ASSLSNPPYT
>TRBV5-5|TRBJ2-7|-
ASSFGAGDEQY
>TRBV28|TRBJ2-5|-
ASSFGTRGTQY
>TRBV28|TRBJ2-7|TRBD1
ASSFLSVAGGTSYSSEQY
>TRBV15|TRBJ1-2|TRBD1
ATSASSGTVVV
>TRBV20-1|TRBJ1-2|-
SASEGTTNYGYT
>TRBV5-1|TRBJ2-5|-
ASRLAQETQY